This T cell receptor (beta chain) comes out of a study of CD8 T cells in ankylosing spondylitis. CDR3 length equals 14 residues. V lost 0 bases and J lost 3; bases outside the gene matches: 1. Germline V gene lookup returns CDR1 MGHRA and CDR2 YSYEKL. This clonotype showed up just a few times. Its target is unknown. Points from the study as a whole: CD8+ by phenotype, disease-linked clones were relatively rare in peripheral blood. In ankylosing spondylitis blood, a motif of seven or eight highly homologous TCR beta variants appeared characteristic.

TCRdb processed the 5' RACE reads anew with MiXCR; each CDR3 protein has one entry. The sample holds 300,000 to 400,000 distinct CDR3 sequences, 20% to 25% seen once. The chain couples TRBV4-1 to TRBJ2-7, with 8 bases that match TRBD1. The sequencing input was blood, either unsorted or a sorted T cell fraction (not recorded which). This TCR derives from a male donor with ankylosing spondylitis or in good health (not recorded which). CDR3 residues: CASSQEDRVYEQYF. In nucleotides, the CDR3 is TGCGCCAGCAGCCAAGAGGACAGGGTCTACGAGCAGTACTTC.